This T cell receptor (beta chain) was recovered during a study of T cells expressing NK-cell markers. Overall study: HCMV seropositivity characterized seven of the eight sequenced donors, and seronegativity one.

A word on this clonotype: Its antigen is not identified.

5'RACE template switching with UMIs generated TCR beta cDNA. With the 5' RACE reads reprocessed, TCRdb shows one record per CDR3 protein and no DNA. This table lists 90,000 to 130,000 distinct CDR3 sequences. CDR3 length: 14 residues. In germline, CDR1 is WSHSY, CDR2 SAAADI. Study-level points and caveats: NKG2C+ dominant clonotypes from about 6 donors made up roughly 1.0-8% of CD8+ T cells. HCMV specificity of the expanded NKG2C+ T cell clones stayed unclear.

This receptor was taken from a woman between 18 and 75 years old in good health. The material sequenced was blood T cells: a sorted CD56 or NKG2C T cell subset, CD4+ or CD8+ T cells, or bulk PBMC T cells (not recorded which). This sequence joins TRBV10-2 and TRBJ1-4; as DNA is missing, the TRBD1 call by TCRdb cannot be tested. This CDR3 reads CASSEMALGEKLFF.